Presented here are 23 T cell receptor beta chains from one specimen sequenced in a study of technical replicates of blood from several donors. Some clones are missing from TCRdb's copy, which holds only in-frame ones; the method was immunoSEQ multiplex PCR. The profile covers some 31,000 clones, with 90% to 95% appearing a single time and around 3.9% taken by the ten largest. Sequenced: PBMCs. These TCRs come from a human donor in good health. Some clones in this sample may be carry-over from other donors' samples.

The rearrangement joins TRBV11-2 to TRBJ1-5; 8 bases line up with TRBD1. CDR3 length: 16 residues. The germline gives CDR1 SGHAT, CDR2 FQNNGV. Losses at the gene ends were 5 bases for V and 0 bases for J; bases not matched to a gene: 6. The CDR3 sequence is CASSGGTGDSNQPQHF. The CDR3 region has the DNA TGTGCCAGCAGCGGAGGGACAGGTGATAGCAATCAGCCCCAGCATTTT.

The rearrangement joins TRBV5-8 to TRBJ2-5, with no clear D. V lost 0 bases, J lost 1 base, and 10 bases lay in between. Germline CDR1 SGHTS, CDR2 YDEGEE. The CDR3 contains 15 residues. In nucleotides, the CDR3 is TGTGCCAGCAGCTTGGGTTTTCAGGTCCAAGAGACCCAGTACTTC. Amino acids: CASSLGFQVQETQYF.

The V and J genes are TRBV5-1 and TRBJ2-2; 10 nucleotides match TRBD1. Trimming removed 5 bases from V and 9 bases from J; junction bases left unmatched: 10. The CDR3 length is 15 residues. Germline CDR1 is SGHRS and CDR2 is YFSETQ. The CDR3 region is CASRTGTGAGWELFF. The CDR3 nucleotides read TGCGCCAGCAGAACCGGGACAGGGGCAGGTTGGGAGCTGTTTTTT. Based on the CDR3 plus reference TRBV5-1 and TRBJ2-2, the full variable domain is KAGVTQTPRYLIKTRGQQVTLSCSPISGHRSVSWYQQTPGQGLQFLFEYFSETQRNKGNFPGRFSGRQFSNSRSEMNVSTLELGDSALYLCASRTGTGAGWELFFGEGSRLTVL.

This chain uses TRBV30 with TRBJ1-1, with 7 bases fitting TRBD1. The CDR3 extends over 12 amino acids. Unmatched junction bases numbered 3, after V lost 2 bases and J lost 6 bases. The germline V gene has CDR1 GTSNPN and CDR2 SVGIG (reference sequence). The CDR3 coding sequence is TGTGCCTGGAGTTCAGGGGGGCCTGAAGCTTTCTTT. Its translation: CAWSSGGPEAFF.

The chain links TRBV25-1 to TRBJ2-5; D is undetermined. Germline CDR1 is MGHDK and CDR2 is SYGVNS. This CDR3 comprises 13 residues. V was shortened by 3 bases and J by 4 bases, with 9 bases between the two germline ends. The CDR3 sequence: CASSDPTRETQYF. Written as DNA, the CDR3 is TGTGCCAGCAGTGACCCGACAAGAGAGACCCAGTACTTC.

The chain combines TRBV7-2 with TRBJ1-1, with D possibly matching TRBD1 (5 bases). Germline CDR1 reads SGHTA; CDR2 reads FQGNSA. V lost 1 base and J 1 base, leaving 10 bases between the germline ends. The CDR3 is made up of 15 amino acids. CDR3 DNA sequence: TGTGCCAGCAGCTTAGTGGGGGGAGGGAACACTGAAGCTTTCTTT. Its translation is CASSLVGGGNTEAFF.

CDR3: CAALEQGDTGELFF. The CDR3 DNA sequence: TGTGCCGCCCTGGAACAGGGCGACACCGGGGAGCTGTTTTTT. The J gene is TRBJ2-2, the V gene TRBV28; D is possibly TRBD1 (6 bases). The CDR3 is 14 residues long. V dropped 11 bases and J dropped 3 bases, with 16 bases sitting between them. Germline CDR1 is MDHEN and CDR2 is SYDVKM.

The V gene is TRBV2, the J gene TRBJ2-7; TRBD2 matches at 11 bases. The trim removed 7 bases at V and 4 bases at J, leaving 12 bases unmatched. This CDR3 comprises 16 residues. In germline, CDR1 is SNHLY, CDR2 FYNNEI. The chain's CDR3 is CASTTSGGLAEYEQYF. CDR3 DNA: TGTGCCAGCACCACCAGTGGGGGACTAGCGGAATACGAGCAGTACTTC.

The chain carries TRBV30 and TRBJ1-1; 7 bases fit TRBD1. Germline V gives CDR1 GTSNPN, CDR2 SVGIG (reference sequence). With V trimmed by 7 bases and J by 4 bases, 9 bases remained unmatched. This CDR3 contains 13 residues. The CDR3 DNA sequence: TGTGCCTACGCTAGGGGGCAGGGCACTGAAGCTTTCTTT. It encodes CAYARGQGTEAFF.

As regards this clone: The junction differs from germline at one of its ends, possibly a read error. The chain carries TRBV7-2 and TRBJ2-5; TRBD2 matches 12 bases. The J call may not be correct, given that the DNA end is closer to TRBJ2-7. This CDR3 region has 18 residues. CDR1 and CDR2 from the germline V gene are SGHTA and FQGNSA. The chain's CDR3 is CASSLDLAGGPSSSEQYF. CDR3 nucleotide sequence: TGTGCCAGCAGCTTAGACCTAGCGGGGGGGCCTAGTTCCTCCGAGCAGTACTTC.

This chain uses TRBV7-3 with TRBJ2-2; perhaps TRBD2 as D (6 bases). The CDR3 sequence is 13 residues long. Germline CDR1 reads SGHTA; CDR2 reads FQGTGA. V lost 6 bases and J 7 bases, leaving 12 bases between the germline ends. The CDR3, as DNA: TGTGCCAGCAGGTCAGACGGGGGCGGGGAGCTGTTTTTT. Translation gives CASRSDGGGELFF.

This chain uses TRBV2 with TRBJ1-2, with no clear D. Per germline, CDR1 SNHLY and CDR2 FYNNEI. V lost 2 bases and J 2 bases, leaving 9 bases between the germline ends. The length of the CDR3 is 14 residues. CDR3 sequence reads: CASSEYPGNYGYTF. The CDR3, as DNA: TGTGCCAGCAGTGAATATCCGGGGAACTATGGCTACACCTTC.

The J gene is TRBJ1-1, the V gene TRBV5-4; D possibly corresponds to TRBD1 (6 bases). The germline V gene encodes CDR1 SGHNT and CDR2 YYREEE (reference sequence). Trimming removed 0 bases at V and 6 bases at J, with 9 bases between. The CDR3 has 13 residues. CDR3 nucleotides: TGTGCCAGCAGCTTGGGACAGGCCGCTGAAGCTTTCTTT. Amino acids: CASSLGQAAEAFF.

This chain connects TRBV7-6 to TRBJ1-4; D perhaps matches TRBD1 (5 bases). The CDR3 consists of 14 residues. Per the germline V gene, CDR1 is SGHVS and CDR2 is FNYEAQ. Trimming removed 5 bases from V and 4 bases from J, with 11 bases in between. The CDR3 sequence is CASSQTEVNEKLFF. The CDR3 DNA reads TGTGCCAGCAGCCAGACAGAAGTTAATGAAAAACTGTTTTTT.

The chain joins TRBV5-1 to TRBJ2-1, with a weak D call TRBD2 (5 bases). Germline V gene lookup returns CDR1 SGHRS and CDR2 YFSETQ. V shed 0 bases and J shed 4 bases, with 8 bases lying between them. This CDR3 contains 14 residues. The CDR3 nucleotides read TGCGCCAGCAGCTTGGCCGAGGGTTACAATGAGCAGTTCTTC. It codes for CASSLAEGYNEQFF.

CDR3 residues: CASSLVAGGITGELFF. The CDR3 bases are TGCGCCAGCAGCTTGGTGGCAGGGGGCATCACCGGGGAGCTGTTTTTT. This chain joins TRBV5-1 and TRBJ2-2; TRBD1 matches 8 bases. Germline V gene lookup returns CDR1 SGHRS and CDR2 YFSETQ. V was pared by 0 bases and J by 4 bases, with 5 bases of the junction left unmatched. The CDR3 runs to 16 residues.

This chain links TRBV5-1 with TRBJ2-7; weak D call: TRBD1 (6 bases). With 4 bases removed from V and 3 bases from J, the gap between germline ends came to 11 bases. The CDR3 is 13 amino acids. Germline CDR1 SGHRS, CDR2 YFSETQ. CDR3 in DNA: TGCGCCAGCAGCCACCGGGACAACTACGAGCAGTACTTC. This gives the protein CASSHRDNYEQYF.

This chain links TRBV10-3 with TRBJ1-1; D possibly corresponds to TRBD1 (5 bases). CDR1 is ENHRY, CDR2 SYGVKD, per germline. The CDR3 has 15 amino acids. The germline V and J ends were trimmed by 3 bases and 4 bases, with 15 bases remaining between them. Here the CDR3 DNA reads TGTGCCATCAGTGATCTCTCCAGGGAAGTCACTGAAGCTTTCTTT. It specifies CAISDLSREVTEAFF.

CDR3 bases: TGTGCCAGCAGTTCGACTAGCGGGAGGTACTACGAGCAGTACTTC. Its protein is CASSSTSGRYYEQYF. V usage is TRBV27 and J usage is TRBJ2-7, with 13 bases lining up with TRBD2. CDR3 length: 15 amino acids. In germline, CDR1 is MNHEY, CDR2 SMNVEV (reference sequence). Unmatched junction bases numbered 3, after V lost 4 bases and J lost 3 bases.

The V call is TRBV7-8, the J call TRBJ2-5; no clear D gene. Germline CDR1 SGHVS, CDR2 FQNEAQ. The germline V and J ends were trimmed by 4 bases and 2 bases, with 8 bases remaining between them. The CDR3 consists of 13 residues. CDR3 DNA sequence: TGTGCCAGCAGCTCGGAGCTACAAGAGACCCAGTACTTC. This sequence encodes CASSSELQETQYF.

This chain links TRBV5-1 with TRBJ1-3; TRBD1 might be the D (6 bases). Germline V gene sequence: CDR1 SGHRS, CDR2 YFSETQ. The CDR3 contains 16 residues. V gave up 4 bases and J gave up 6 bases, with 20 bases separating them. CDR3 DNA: TGCGCCAGCAGCCGCCCTAGCCTCCAGGGGACAAACACCATATATTTT. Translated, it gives CASSRPSLQGTNTIYF.

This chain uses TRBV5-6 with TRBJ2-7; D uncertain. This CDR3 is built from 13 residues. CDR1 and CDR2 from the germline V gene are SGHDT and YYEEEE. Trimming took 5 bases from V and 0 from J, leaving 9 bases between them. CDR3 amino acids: CASSSGPSYEQYF. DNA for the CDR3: TGTGCCAGCAGTTCTGGGCCCTCCTACGAGCAGTACTTC.

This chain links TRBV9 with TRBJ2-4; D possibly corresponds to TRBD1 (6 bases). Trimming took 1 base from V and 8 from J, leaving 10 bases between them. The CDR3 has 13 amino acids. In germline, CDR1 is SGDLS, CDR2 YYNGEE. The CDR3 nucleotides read TGTGCCAGCAGCGTACAAGGGGGAGACATTCAGTACTTC. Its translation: CASSVQGGDIQYF.